This T cell receptor (beta chain) was sequenced in a study of human thymus T cells. The CDR3 is 13 amino acids. The V gene's germline CDR1 is KGHSH and CDR2 LQKENI. Generated by immunoSEQ multiplex PCR, the TCRdb table keeps only in-frame clones and is missing some. Of under 70,000 clones listed, 94% are singletons. Remarks on this clone: The junction shows a germline mismatch at one end, possibly a read error.

Specimen: blood. The chain uses TRBV18 and TRBJ1-1; D is possibly TRBD1 (5 bases). This sequence originates from a boy in the first two years of life with a congenital heart defect but otherwise immunologically healthy. CDR3: CASSPQGGAEAFF. CDR3 in DNA: TGTGCCAGCTCACCACAGGGAGGGGCTGAGGCTTTCTTT.